These 14 T cell receptor beta chains share one sample of origin, sequenced in a study of T cell responses to AZD1222 COVID-19 vaccine. The table came from immunoSEQ multiplex PCR; TCRdb's copy has only in-frame clones and leaves some out. The sample has 100,000 or so clones, 89% seen once. The sample was peripheral blood, taken 28 days after the second AZD1222 dose. These receptors all come from an adult who received the AZD1222 COVID-19 vaccine.

This clone was detected a few times. The J gene is TRBJ1-5, the V gene TRBV28, with a weak D call TRBD1 (6 bases). This CDR3 has 15 residues. V dropped 6 bases and J dropped 7 bases, with 19 bases sitting between them. The germline V gene encodes CDR1 MDHEN and CDR2 SYDVKM. DNA for the CDR3: TGTGCCAGCAGCTCCGGACCGAGGGGGGACCAGCCCCAGCATTTT. Translating it yields CASSSGPRGDQPQHF.

The chain is built from TRBV5-1 and TRBJ1-3, with a weak D call TRBD1 (6 bases). Trimming left V 0 bases short and J 0 bases short, with 13 bases between. This CDR3 contains 17 residues. Germline V CDR1 and CDR2: SGHRS, YFSETQ. CDR3 in DNA: TGCGCCAGCAGCTTGGGGGACACGCGCCTCTCTGGAAACACCATATATTTT. It specifies CASSLGDTRLSGNTIYF. Based on the CDR3 plus reference TRBV5-1 and TRBJ1-3, the full variable domain is KAGVTQTPRYLIKTRGQQVTLSCSPISGHRSVSWYQQTPGQGLQFLFEYFSETQRNKGNFPGRFSGRQFSNSRSEMNVSTLELGDSALYLCASSLGDTRLSGNTIYFGEGSWLTVV.

This chain connects TRBV28 to TRBJ2-1; unclear D gene. Germline CDR1 is MDHEN and CDR2 is SYDVKM. V was cut by 6 bases and J by 1 base, with 10 bases left in between. The CDR3 spans 14 residues. The CDR3: CASRELSSYNEQFF. The DNA for the CDR3 is TGTGCCAGCAGGGAGCTCTCTTCCTACAATGAGCAGTTCTTC.

V and J are TRBV3-1 (or the pseudogene TRBV3-2) and TRBJ2-2, with D unresolved. V shed 3 bases and J shed 7 bases, with 9 bases lying between them. The germline V gene has CDR1 LGHDT and CDR2 YNNKEL (reference sequence). The length of the CDR3 is 13 residues. DNA for the CDR3: TGTGCCAGCAGCCAGGGAAGTGGCGGGGAGCTGTTTTTT. It yields the protein CASSQGSGGELFF.

The chain links TRBV28 to TRBJ2-7, with 9 bases fitting TRBD1. The CDR3 is made up of 14 amino acids. Unmatched junction bases numbered 7, after V lost 5 bases and J lost 5 bases. Per germline, CDR1 MDHEN and CDR2 SYDVKM. The CDR3 is CASSVTGGRDEQYF. CDR3 nucleotide sequence: TGTGCCAGCAGTGTAACAGGGGGCAGGGACGAGCAGTACTTC.

The chain links TRBV7-6 to TRBJ2-7, with D perhaps TRBD2 (6 bases). This CDR3 has 15 amino acids. Germline V gene data show CDR1 as SGHVS and CDR2 as FNYEAQ. With 5 bases removed from V and 1 base from J, the gap between germline ends came to 15 bases. DNA for the CDR3: TGTGCCAGCAGCCGGAACAGCGGGCCGTCCTACGAGCAGTACTTC. This encodes CASSRNSGPSYEQYF.

The CDR3 DNA sequence: TGTGCCAGCAGCCCTCTATGGACAGGGACAAACACTGAAGCTTTCTTT. It is translated as CASSPLWTGTNTEAFF. J is TRBJ1-1 and V is TRBV21-1; the D call TRBD1 from the table was never checked on the DNA. TRBV21-1 constitutes a pseudogene. The CDR3 is 16 amino acids.

A few counts support this clone. The rearrangement joins TRBV18 to TRBJ1-2; 7 nucleotides match TRBD1. The germline gives CDR1 KGHSH, CDR2 LQKENI. Germline trimming cut 0 bases from V and 8 bases from J; bases unmatched to any gene: 3. The CDR3 extends over 13 amino acids. CDR3 nucleotide sequence: TGTGCCAGCTCACCACCGACAGGGCAAGGCTACACCTTC. This sequence encodes CASSPPTGQGYTF.

The chain joins TRBV6-5 to TRBJ1-2, with 7 bases lining up with TRBD1. Germline V lookup: CDR1 MNHEY, CDR2 SVGAGI. The CDR3 length is 15 residues. V trimming: 6 bases; J trimming: 1 base; junction bases outside the gene matches: 8. This CDR3 reads CASRPGYRGNYGYTF. CDR3 bases: TGTGCCAGCAGACCCGGATACAGGGGTAACTATGGCTACACCTTC.

The chain couples TRBV11-3 to TRBJ2-3, with no clear D. The germline gives CDR1 SGHNT, CDR2 YENEEA. The CDR3 has 12 amino acids. Trimming pared 5 bases from V and 2 bases from J, leaving 5 bases between. As DNA, the CDR3 is TGTGCCAGCAGCCGCGACACAGATACGCAGTATTTT. This gives the protein CASSRDTDTQYF. The full variable domain, its missing parts supplied by reference TRBV11-3 and TRBJ2-3, is EAGVVQSPRYKIIEKKQPVAFWCNPISGHNTLYWYLQNLGQGPELLIRYENEEAVDDSQLPKDRFSAERLKGVDSTLKIQPAELGDSAVYLCASSRDTDTQYFGPGTRLTVL.

This clone has a single count. The chain recombines TRBV7-9 with TRBJ1-2; D gene unclear. CDR3 length: 16 amino acids. Germline lookup yields CDR1 SEHNR and CDR2 FQNEAQ (reference sequence). V lost 2 bases and J lost 2, with 15 bases in between. The CDR3 DNA is TGTGCCAGCAGCTTAACGGCGGCATCTCAAAACTATGGCTACACCTTC. Translating gives CASSLTAASQNYGYTF.

This chain uses TRBV10-3 with TRBJ2-3; 10 bases are a match to TRBD2. Per the germline V gene, CDR1 is ENHRY and CDR2 is SYGVKD. Losses at the gene ends were 0 bases for V and 1 base for J; bases not matched to a gene: 7. This CDR3 has 18 residues. The CDR3 sequence: CAISESWLAGAGTDTQYF. As DNA, the CDR3 is TGTGCCATCAGTGAGTCGTGGCTAGCGGGAGCGGGCACAGATACGCAGTATTTT.

The chain carries TRBV24-1 and TRBJ2-3, with D unclear. The CDR3 is 11 residues long. V was shortened by 9 bases and J by 3 bases, with 6 bases between the two germline ends. Germline assignment: CDR1 KGHDR and CDR2 SFDVKD. Here the CDR3 DNA reads TGTGCCACCGCTTTGACAGATACGCAGTATTTT. Translated, it gives CATALTDTQYF.

The V call is TRBV9, the J call TRBJ2-3; 8 positions agree with TRBD2. The CDR3 runs to 15 residues. V was clipped by 3 bases and J by 1 base; unmatched bases: 4. From germline, CDR1 is SGDLS and CDR2 YYNGEE. The CDR3 nucleotides are TGTGCCAGCAGCGCCAGACTAGCGCGCACAGATACGCAGTATTTT. It yields the protein CASSARLARTDTQYF. The whole variable domain, filled in from reference TRBV9 and TRBJ2-3, reads DSGVTQTPKHLITATGQRVTLRCSPRSGDLSVYWYQQSLDQGLQFLIQYYNGEERAKGNILERFSAQQFPDLHSELNLSSLELGDSALYFCASSARLARTDTQYFGPGTRLTVL.